This record concerns one TCR beta chain sequence. The data were obtained in a study of sequential checkpoint blockade in melanoma. Study details: DNA from 91 pretreatment tumor samples underwent TCRβ immunosequencing.

The treatment here: randomized to nivolumab then ipilimumab (arm A) or the reverse (arm B). Patients had received no earlier DNA-damaging chemotherapy. The ends were cut back, 4 bases at V and 0 bases at J, with 19 bases in the middle. The CDR3 extends over 18 amino acids. Germline V gives CDR1 KGHSH, CDR2 LQKENI. The table came from immunoSEQ multiplex PCR; TCRdb's copy has only in-frame clones and leaves some out. The data contain 3,000 to 4,000 clones, approximately 18% of them singletons. The material was tumor tissue (inferred from file names), obtained from a patient given nivolumab and ipilimumab in sequence. The rearrangement uses TRBV18 and TRBJ1-3, with a weak D call TRBD1 (6 bases). The TCR was taken from a human patient with melanoma. Some clones in this sample may be carry-over from other donors' samples. CDR3 loop: CASSLTPTGPSSGNTIYF. The CDR3 DNA follows: TGTGCCAGCTCACTTACTCCGACAGGACCGAGCTCTGGAAACACCATATATTTT.